Here is one TCR beta chain with its context. Its binding antigen is unknown. Base qualities are missing; no much larger clone stands one base away. For sequencing of the TCRbeta CDR3 region, genomic DNA was extracted from the sorted cells. TCRbeta CDR3 regions were sequenced using the immunoSEQ Assay. TCRdb re-hosts the immuneACCESS table, in-frame sequences only. Its copies lack some clones; in the studies checked, an unresolved V gene accounts for under half of them, and the cause for the rest is not known. The sample yields about 66,000 clones; roughly 90% were counted once. The ten biggest clones cover under 3.5% of the sample. Its CDR3 holds 17 amino acids, cysteine through phenylalanine. Only CDR3 DNA remains: 51 bases, in frame from the first base. Relative to germline, V is missing 4 bases and J is missing 5 bases, with 10 bases of the junction outside any gene match. Per the germline V gene (reference sequence), SGHKS is the CDR1 and YYEKEE is the CDR2.

This sample was included in a study of OX40 agonist ivuxolimab in advanced cancers. At the level of the whole study: Ivuxolimab was a fully human IgG2 agonistic monoclonal antibody targeting the costimulatory receptor OX40 (CD134). The monotherapy dose-escalation portion (N ≈ 50 patients) of the phase I ivuxolimab trial is reported in the paper. Partial responses occurred in three dose-escalation patients: two with cutaneous melanoma and one with hepatocellular carcinoma. Intravenous ivuxolimab was administered to patients every 2 weeks at six dose levels: 0.01, 0.1, 0.3, 1.5, 3 and 10 mg/kg. Prior anti-PD-1, anti-PD-L1 or anti-CTLA-4 therapy was permitted, and about 40% of dose-escalation patients had received checkpoint inhibitors. The point of sequencing TCRbeta in the periphery was to test whether ivuxolimab changed TCR sequence diversity and drove clonal T-cell expansion. Among the approximately 50 dose-escalation patients, about 19 had hepatocellular carcinoma, 15 or so melanoma, 9 renal cell carcinoma and 9 head and neck cancer. A male proportion of roughly 80% and a mean age of 60 years, ranging from roughly 23 to 90, were recorded for the dose-escalation cohort. What the work shows at the level of the full study, not this receptor alone: On average, CD8+ T cells showed more expanded clones than CD4+ T cells after ivuxolimab. Low levels of normalized T-cell clonal expansion were also shown by some nonresponding patients. At doses from 0.1 to 3.0 mg/kg, clonal expansion was seen in both CD4+ and CD8+ blood T cells between baseline and week 6. The antigen specificity of the peripheral T cells that underwent clonal expansion was not determined. In the 0.1-3.0 mg/kg groups, partial responders were among the patients with the lowest normalized peripheral clonal expansion, particularly in CD8+ T cells.

Patients with autoimmune disease history or receiving systemic immunosuppression were excluded from the trial. Peripheral blood for TCR sequencing was collected from all dose cohorts at baseline, on cycle 4 day 1, and on cycle 7 day 1. The samples were drawn from a first-in-human, open-label, multicenter phase I dose-escalation trial of ivuxolimab. Adults with locally advanced or metastatic melanoma, renal cell, hepatocellular, or head and neck squamous cell carcinoma were enrolled in the trial. Before TCR sequencing, CD4+ T cells and CD8+ T cells were sorted from peripheral blood as separate populations.

The specimen comprised CD4+ or CD8+ T cells sorted from blood, sampled in a trial of the OX40 agonist ivuxolimab. The sequence was obtained from an adult with an advanced solid tumor such as melanoma, head and neck, liver or kidney cancer. The chain is made from TRBV5-5 and TRBJ2-7, with 15 bases aligning to TRBD2. The CDR3 protein is CASSRGLAGGFSDEQYF. The DNA sequence is TGTGCCAGCAGCAGGGGACTAGCGGGAGGATTTAGCGACGAGCAGTACTTC.